The 12 T cell receptor beta chains below all came from one sample that was sequenced in a study of shared clonotypes between healthy human individuals. TCRdb keeps only in-frame clones here, not all; method: immunoSEQ multiplex PCR. The sample yields some 580,000 clones, around 97% seen once. Sequenced material: naive CD4+ T cells sorted from blood. Subset in this sample: CD45RA+ positively selected. These receptors originate from a woman in her twenties or thirties in good health.

The J gene is TRBJ1-6, the V gene TRBV11-2, with TRBD1 matching over 10 bases. The germline gives CDR1 SGHAT, CDR2 FQNNGV. V gave up 6 bases and J gave up 6 bases; unmatched junction bases: 5. CDR3 size: 15 residues. The CDR3 bases are TGTGCCAGCAGTAGACAGGGGGCGGGTAATTCACCCCTCCACTTT. It encodes CASSRQGAGNSPLHF.

The chain uses TRBV7-9 and TRBJ1-4; a weak D match, TRBD1 (5 bases). V was cut by 2 bases and J by 0 bases, with 13 bases left in between. There are 17 residues in the CDR3. Germline lookup yields CDR1 SEHNR and CDR2 FQNEAQ (reference sequence). The CDR3 is CASSLSGQTATNEKLFF. As DNA, the CDR3 is TGTGCCAGCAGCTTATCAGGACAAACCGCAACTAATGAAAAACTGTTTTTT.

V gene TRBV27 combines with J gene TRBJ2-5; possibly TRBD2 for D (6 bases). The CDR3 runs 13 residues. Germline loops: CDR1 MNHEY, CDR2 SMNVEV (reference sequence). Between the trimmed V and J ends, which lost 6 bases and 2 bases, there was a span of 10 bases. The CDR3 reads CASSQTRQETQYF. DNA of the CDR3: TGTGCCAGCAGCCAGACTAGACAAGAGACCCAGTACTTC.

The chain employs TRBV10-3 and TRBJ2-7; D is uncertain. Trimming pared 7 bases from V and 4 bases from J, leaving 20 bases between. Looked up from germline, CDR1 is ENHRY and CDR2 is SYGVKD. This CDR3 contains 15 residues. The CDR3 loop reads CAIIGFQVPEYEQYF. The CDR3 DNA sequence: TGTGCCATCATTGGTTTCCAGGTCCCGGAGTACGAGCAGTACTTC.

The chain carries TRBV6-1 and TRBJ2-1, with D possibly matching TRBD1 (6 bases). This CDR3 has 15 residues. Germline V CDR1 and CDR2: MNHNS, SASEGT. Trimming removed 5 bases at V and 1 base at J, with 12 bases between. The CDR3 sequence: CASSLTDSSYNEQFF. The CDR3 DNA reads as TGTGCCAGCAGTCTAACGGACAGTTCCTACAATGAGCAGTTCTTC.

The chain recombines TRBV5-4 with TRBJ1-2, with 7 bases aligning to TRBD1. The V and J ends lost 0 bases and 8 bases, in that order; junction bases with no gene match: 16. CDR1 is SGHNT, CDR2 YYREEE, per germline (reference sequence). This CDR3 is built from 17 residues. The CDR3 reads CASSLALGGAGRSGYTF. The CDR3 DNA reads as TGTGCCAGCAGCTTGGCCCTAGGGGGCGCCGGTCGGTCCGGCTACACCTTC.

The chain employs TRBV7-9 and TRBJ2-1; 10 bases fit TRBD2. The CDR3 has 15 residues. CDR1 is SEHNR, CDR2 FQNEAQ, per germline (reference sequence). Losses at the gene ends were 4 bases for V and 7 bases for J; bases not matched to a gene: 7. The CDR3 here is CASSSGLAETNEQFF. The DNA of the CDR3 is TGTGCCAGCAGCTCCGGACTAGCGGAGACGAATGAGCAGTTCTTC. The entire variable domain, with the rest obtained from reference TRBV7-9 and TRBJ2-1, is as follows: DTGVSQNPRHKITKRGQNVTFRCDPISEHNRLYWYRQTLGQGPEFLTYFQNEAQLEKSRLLSDRFSAERPKGSFSTLEIQRTEQGDSAMYLCASSSGLAETNEQFFGPGTRLTVL.

The rearrangement joins TRBV5-6 to TRBJ1-1, with D uncertain. CDR3 length: 13 residues. Between the trimmed V and J ends, which lost 4 bases and 2 bases, there was a span of 9 bases. Germline assignment: CDR1 SGHDT and CDR2 YYEEEE. The CDR3 loop reads CASSKDVNTEAFF. Here the CDR3 DNA reads TGTGCCAGCAGCAAGGACGTAAACACTGAAGCTTTCTTT.

This clone was detected once. The chain carries TRBV7-8 and TRBJ2-1; D tentatively reads TRBD1 or TRBD2 (5 bases each). CDR3 length equals 18 residues. V gave up 0 bases and J gave up 1 base, with 16 bases separating them. Germline V gene sequence: CDR1 SGHVS, CDR2 FQNEAQ. For the CDR3, the DNA is TGTGCCAGCAGCTTAGCGCGTCCGGGACGGCTTTCCTACAATGAGCAGTTCTTC. It translates to CASSLARPGRLSYNEQFF.

The J gene is TRBJ2-1, the V gene TRBV19; 12 bases agree with TRBD2. Per the germline V gene, CDR1 is LNHDA and CDR2 is SQIVND (reference sequence). J gave up 7 bases and V 5 bases, and 15 bases lay outside the gene matches. This CDR3 is built from 18 residues. Here the CDR3 DNA reads TGTGCCAGTAGTTCCCGACCCGGGACTAGCGGGCGGGGGAATGAGCAGTTCTTC. Encoded protein: CASSSRPGTSGRGNEQFF.

The chain carries TRBV28 and TRBJ2-7, with TRBD1 matching 12 bases. The CDR3 extends over 15 amino acids. The V gene end was trimmed by 6 bases and the J gene end by 5 bases; junction bases not matched to a gene: 8. Germline loops: CDR1 MDHEN, CDR2 SYDVKM. CDR3 DNA: TGTGCCAGCAGCTTTTCGGGACAGGGGGCTCACGAGCAGTACTTC. This translates into CASSFSGQGAHEQYF.

The chain is built from TRBV28 and TRBJ2-7; D may match TRBD1 or TRBD2 (5 bases each). Trimming took 5 bases from V and 6 from J, leaving 23 bases between them. The V gene's germline CDR1 is MDHEN and CDR2 SYDVKM. This CDR3 region has 16 residues. In DNA, the CDR3 is TGTGCCAGCAGTCACCTCCTACCCGTGGGGGTGGGCGAGCAGTACTTC. Protein sequence: CASSHLLPVGVGEQYF.